These 14 T cell receptor beta chains originate from one sample sequenced in a study of blood T cell repertoires in COVID-19. Measured with immunoSEQ multiplex PCR; TCRdb has only the in-frame clones, and not every one. The sample records over 200,000 clones, around nine tenths being singletons. The material sequenced was PBMCs or T cells enriched from blood (not recorded which). These receptors came from a man aged 25 to 40 who had recovered from COVID-19.

This clone occurred once. This sequence joins TRBV6-1 and TRBJ1-2; D may be TRBD1 (5 bases). V lost 2 bases and J lost 3, with 10 bases in between. Germline CDR1 is MNHNS and CDR2 is SASEGT. The CDR3 length is 14 residues. The CDR3 sequence is CASSEPGSYYGYTF. The CDR3 DNA sequence: TGTGCCAGCAGTGAACCAGGGTCGTACTATGGCTACACCTTC.

This chain connects TRBV29-1 to TRBJ2-1; D gene uncertain. Germline V gene data show CDR1 as SQVTM and CDR2 as ANQGSEA. The CDR3 is 14 residues long. Trimming took off 7 bases at V and 0 bases at J, with 13 bases between the two ends. The chain's CDR3 is CSGGMKSSYNEQFF. The CDR3, as DNA: TGCAGCGGGGGAATGAAGAGCTCCTACAATGAGCAGTTCTTC.

J is TRBJ2-7 and V is TRBV6-5; 9 positions agree with TRBD1. V dropped 6 bases and J dropped 1; count of bases not matched to a gene: 4. CDR1 is MNHEY and CDR2 is SVGAGI in the germline V gene. The CDR3 has 14 residues. The DNA of the CDR3 is TGTGCCAGCAGAGACGGGACAGGGTCCTACGAGCAGTACTTC. Encoded protein: CASRDGTGSYEQYF.

The table lists this clone with a few counts. The chain carries TRBV5-4 and TRBJ1-2; D possibly corresponds to TRBD1 (5 bases). V was shortened by 7 bases and J by 4 bases, with 11 bases between the two germline ends. CDR3 length: 12 amino acids. CDR1 SGHNT and CDR2 YYREEE come from the germline V gene (reference sequence). This chain's CDR3 is CASRGDSYGYTF. As DNA, the CDR3 is TGTGCCAGCCGCGGAGACAGCTATGGCTACACCTTC.

The V and J genes are TRBV6-5 and TRBJ1-1; TRBD1 aligns across 7 bases. This CDR3 contains 14 residues. V shed 0 bases, J shed 10 bases, and the junction held 8 bases outside the gene matches. Looked up from germline, CDR1 is MNHEY and CDR2 is SVGAGI. The CDR3 region is CASSYSRGGLGAFF. CDR3 nucleotides: TGTGCCAGCAGTTACTCGAGAGGGGGCCTCGGAGCTTTCTTT.

J is TRBJ1-4 and V is TRBV3-1 (or the pseudogene TRBV3-2); the match to TRBD1 covers 7 bases. The CDR3 totals 15 residues. Germline V lookup: CDR1 LGHDT, CDR2 YNNKEL (reference sequence). Trimming took 6 bases from V and 4 from J; bases not matched to a gene: 8. The CDR3 nucleotides read TGTGCCAGCAGTCCGACAGGGAGTATTAATGAAAAACTGTTTTTT. Translated, it gives CASSPTGSINEKLFF.

This clone was recorded once. This sequence joins TRBV5-1 and TRBJ2-7; TRBD2 matches at 12 bases. The germline CDR1 and CDR2 sequences are SGHRS and YFSETQ. The J segment lost 3 bases and the V segment lost 4 bases, leaving 5 bases of the junction unmatched. The CDR3 totals 15 residues. CDR3 sequence reads: CASSRTSGAFYEQYF. The CDR3 region has the DNA TGCGCCAGCAGCCGGACTAGCGGGGCTTTCTACGAGCAGTACTTC.

The genes are TRBV5-1 and TRBJ1-2, with D possibly TRBD1 on 6 matching bases. With 4 bases removed from V and 8 bases from J, the gap between germline ends came to 15 bases. The CDR3 has 13 residues. Germline V CDR1 and CDR2: SGHRS, YFSETQ. CDR3 nucleotide sequence: TGCGCCAGCAGCATACAGGGCCTGGGGGGCTACACCTTC. Its protein product is CASSIQGLGGYTF.

This clone was seen more than once but under ten times. The rearrangement joins TRBV5-1 to TRBJ2-5, with D possibly matching TRBD2 (6 bases). The CDR3 is made up of 17 amino acids. V was clipped by 3 bases and J by 4 bases, with 22 bases between them. Germline CDR1 SGHRS, CDR2 YFSETQ. Written as DNA, the CDR3 is TGCGCCAGCAGCTCTTCTCCTTCTAGCGCGAGCCGAGAGACCCAGTACTTC. This translates into CASSSSPSSASRETQYF.

This rearrangement joins TRBV14 to TRBJ1-1; D is uncertain. This CDR3 has 16 residues. Trimming took 2 bases from V and 6 from J, leaving 19 bases between them. Germline CDR1 and CDR2: SGHDN and FVKESK. CDR3 in amino acids: CASSQISGRAQSEAFF. The CDR3 DNA reads as TGTGCCAGCAGCCAAATTTCCGGGAGGGCGCAGTCTGAAGCTTTCTTT.

The rearrangement joins TRBV20-1 to TRBJ2-1; D is possibly TRBD1 (6 bases). Germline values: CDR1 DFQATT, CDR2 SNEGSKA (reference sequence). V was shortened by 6 bases and J by 10 bases, with 10 bases between the two germline ends. This CDR3 contains 10 residues. The CDR3 spells CSAGTQEQFF. The CDR3 DNA is TGCAGTGCAGGGACACAGGAGCAGTTCTTC.

The J gene is TRBJ1-2, the V gene TRBV6-4; D is uncertain. Looked up from germline, CDR1 is MRHNA and CDR2 is SNTAGT. The V end lost 3 bases, the J end lost 0 bases, and 14 bases lay between the germline ends. The CDR3 has 16 residues. The CDR3 here is CASSDWPVSANYGYTF. The DNA for the CDR3 is TGTGCCAGCAGTGATTGGCCTGTATCCGCTAACTATGGCTACACCTTC.

This rearrangement joins TRBV18 to TRBJ1-1; D is unclear. This CDR3 is 15 amino acids long. The germline CDR1 and CDR2 sequences are KGHSH and LQKENI. Trimming took off 2 bases at V and 0 bases at J, with 10 bases between the two ends. The CDR3: CASSPGQVMNTEAFF. CDR3 sequence (DNA): TGTGCCAGCTCACCAGGTCAGGTTATGAACACTGAAGCTTTCTTT.

The chain employs TRBV28 and TRBJ2-7, with 10 bases aligning to TRBD1. J lost 2 bases, V lost 5 bases, and 15 bases had no gene match. This CDR3 spans 18 amino acids. Germline V CDR1 and CDR2: MDHEN, SYDVKM. The CDR3 nucleotides read TGTGCCAGCAGTACCCTCGGGACAGGGGACGGGAGGGCCTACGAGCAGTACTTC. Its translation is CASSTLGTGDGRAYEQYF.